This T cell receptor (beta chain) originates from a study of T cell repertoires and Cas9 in healthy adults (dated by TCRdb to 2016 to 2019). As for the study more broadly: Within the CD4 and CD8 compartments, SpCas9-reactive T cells were assessed for multi-effector potency, cytotoxicity and lineage determination. Preexisting T cell immunity against the Streptococcus pyogenes Cas9 nuclease (SpCas9) used in CRISPR gene editing was examined in the study.

The receptor library was made with the immunoSEQ multiplex PCR assay. Sourced from immuneACCESS, this table was stored by TCRdb with only in-frame sequences that have V and J called. A share of the clones is absent; for the studies checked, an unresolved V gene accounts for under half, and the remainder has no known explanation. Recorded for this sample are about 15,000 clones; around 86% of them occurred a single time. The ten largest clones take up 2% to 2.5% of the sample. Remarks on this clone: Its recognized antigen is unknown. Per-base quality was not reported, and no clone a single base away is much larger than it.

In the germline V gene (reference sequence), CDR1 corresponds to MNHNY and CDR2 to SVGAGI. CDR3 length: 11 amino acids, cysteine to phenylalanine. The retained sequence is limited to the CDR3, 33 bases, with the frame set at the first base. The V end loses 8 bases and the J end loses 10 bases, and a stretch of 12 bases separates them. The paper's findings and limits, for the study overall: SpCas9-reactive regulatory T cells were reported to mitigate proliferation and function of SpCas9-reactive effector T cells in vitro.

Healthy humans were used as donors in the study. The sequence links TRBV6-6 to TRBJ2-1, with the D gene too uncertain to name. Input material: Tregs (CD4+, CD25+, CD127-, CD137-, CD154-) from PBMCs; culture status not recorded. This clonotype was obtained from a human donor in good health. The CDR3 loop reads CASFRSGEQFF. The DNA is as follows: TGTGCCAGCTTCAGGAGTGGCGAGCAGTTCTTC.